This T cell receptor (beta chain) was recovered during a study of cytotoxic CD8 clonotypes in ibrutinib-treated CLL. Sequenced by immunoSEQ multiplex PCR; TCRdb stores in-frame clones only, minus some. The sample includes approximately 35,000 clones, about two thirds of them seen just once. This clone was picked up a small number of times. Trimming removed 6 bases at V and 5 bases at J, with 14 bases between. The CDR3 has 13 amino acids. Germline V gene sequence: CDR1 MNHNY, CDR2 SVGAGI (reference sequence). J is TRBJ2-7 and V is TRBV6-6; unclear D gene. This specimen was PBMCs, taken at disease progression, from a patient treated with ibrutinib. The clonotype comes from a human donor with chronic lymphocytic leukemia. CDR3 bases: TGTGCCAGCAGGCTCCCCGGGCTCCACGAGCAGTACTTC. As protein: CASRLPGLHEQYF.